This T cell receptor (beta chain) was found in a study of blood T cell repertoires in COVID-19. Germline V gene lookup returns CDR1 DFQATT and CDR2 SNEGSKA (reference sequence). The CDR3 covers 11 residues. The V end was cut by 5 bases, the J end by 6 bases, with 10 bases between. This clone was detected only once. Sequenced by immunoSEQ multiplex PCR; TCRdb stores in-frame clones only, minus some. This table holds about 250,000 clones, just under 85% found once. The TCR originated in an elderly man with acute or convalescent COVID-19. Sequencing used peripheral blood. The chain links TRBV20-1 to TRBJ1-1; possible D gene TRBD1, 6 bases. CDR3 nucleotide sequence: TGCAGTGCTGCAGGGGCGTCTGAAGCTTTCTTT. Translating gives CSAAGASEAFF.